The clone carrying this T cell receptor beta chain came up a few times. What it binds is unknown. TCRdb re-derived calls from the multiplex PCR reads in MiXCR, one entry per CDR3 protein. The sample includes 150,000 to 250,000 distinct CDR3 sequences, 30% to 40% seen only once; the top ten take approximately 4.3%. Samples came from axillary lymph nodes draining the breast cancer. These data belong to a study of breast tumors, draining lymph nodes, adjacent tissues. Study-level points and caveats: Tumor and nontumor repertoires were significantly more similar in luminal-like than in basal-like breast cancer. Data only fit, rather than demonstrated, lymph node origin of most tumor T cells. Tumors had less TCR diversity than lymph nodes, more than nontumor tissue.

The sequence derives from a female donor with breast cancer. Some clones in this sample may be carry-over from other donors' samples. The sequenced material came from axillary lymph node tissue.

Here the CDR3 reads CASRQGQGRTEAFF. CDR3 nucleotide sequence: TGTGCCAGTAGACAAGGACAGGGGCGAACTGAAGCTTTCTTT. The chain links TRBV19 to TRBJ1-1; 9 bases fit TRBD1. Looked up from germline, CDR1 is LNHDA and CDR2 is SQIVND (reference sequence). The J segment lost 5 bases and the V segment lost 6 bases, leaving 7 bases of the junction unmatched. The length of the CDR3 is 14 residues.